This TCR beta chain was found in a study of early T cells in non-severe SARS-CoV-2 infection. Trimming removed 4 bases from V and 2 bases from J; junction bases left unmatched: 14. From germline, CDR1 is SEHNR and CDR2 FQNEAQ (reference sequence). The CDR3 contains 18 residues. TCRdb passed the 5' RACE reads through MiXCR, listing each CDR3 protein once. The profile shows approximately 69,000 distinct CDR3 sequences, 9.5% to 15% of them singletons. This chain links TRBV7-9 with TRBJ2-5; TRBD2 agrees at 9 bases. The sequencing sample was made of whole blood. The receptor was isolated from an adult who was a healthcare worker with PCR-confirmed SARS-CoV-2 infection or an uninfected control (not recorded which). In DNA form, the CDR3 reads TGTGCCAGCAGCTACTTACGGGGTAGCGGGAGACTTCAAGAGACCCAGTACTTC. It yields the protein CASSYLRGSGRLQETQYF.